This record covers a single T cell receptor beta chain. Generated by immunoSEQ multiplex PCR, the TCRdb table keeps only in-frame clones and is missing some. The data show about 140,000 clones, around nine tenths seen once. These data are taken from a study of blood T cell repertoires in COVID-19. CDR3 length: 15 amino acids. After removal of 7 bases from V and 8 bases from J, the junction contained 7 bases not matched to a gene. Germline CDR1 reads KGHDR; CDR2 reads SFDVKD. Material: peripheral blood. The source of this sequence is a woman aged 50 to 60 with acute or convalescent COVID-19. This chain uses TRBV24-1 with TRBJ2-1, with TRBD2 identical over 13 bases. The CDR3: CATSALAGGHDEQFF. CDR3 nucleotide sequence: TGTGCCACCAGCGCACTAGCGGGGGGGCATGATGAGCAGTTCTTC.